This entry concerns a single TCR beta chain. Its antigen is still unknown. The data were obtained in a study of T cells in Graves' hyperthyroidism and ophthalmopathy. Overall study findings and caveats: A model of 13 V-J features distinguished ophthalmopathy from stable hyperthyroidism.

Trimming shortened V by 7 bases and J by 2 bases, and 8 bases separated the two germline ends. The CDR3 has 12 residues. RNA transcripts yielded amplified TCR beta CDR3 regions. First-round RT-PCR of the TCR CDR3 relied on the HTBI primer set. TCRdb called the multiplex PCR reads again in MiXCR, with one record for every CDR3 protein. The top ten clones hold about 3.5% of a sample with some 650,000 distinct CDR3 sequences, 15% to 20% of them seen once. The sample consisted of blood. This chain connects TRBV12-3 or TRBV12-4 to TRBJ1-2; D not certain. The clonotype was recovered from a woman between 35 and 50 years old with Graves' ophthalmopathy. CDR3 sequence reads: CASKQTNYGYTF. Written as DNA, the CDR3 is TGTGCCAGCAAACAGACGAACTATGGCTACACCTTC.